This T cell receptor (beta chain) was identified in a study of cytomegalovirus exposure and HLA in healthy donors. To note about this clone: Its antigen is as yet unknown.

Study-wide results and limits: Productive rates of about 90% or about 30% were seen for most TCR beta V segments in an earlier analysis.

The PCR had 60 Vbeta and 13 Jbeta primers. The assay was immunoSEQ multiplex PCR, and TCRdb's table has in-frame clones only and misses some. The data contain fewer than 250,000 clones, approximately 78% of them singletons. CDR3 length: 14 amino acids. CDR1 MDHEN and CDR2 SYDVKM come from the germline V gene. The trim removed 6 bases at V and 2 bases at J, leaving 4 bases unmatched. This sequence joins TRBV28 and TRBJ2-3; 8 positions agree with TRBD1. The sample was PBMCs. The source is a woman in her 30s in good health and CMV-seropositive. The CDR3 sequence: CASSGTGDTDTQYF. CDR3 coding DNA: TGTGCCAGCAGCGGGACAGGAGACACAGATACGCAGTATTTT. The full variable domain, with the rest looked up from reference TRBV28 and TRBJ2-3, is DVKVTQSSRYLVKRTGEKVFLECVQDMDHENMFWYRQDPGLGLRLIYFSYDVKMKEKGDIPEGYSVSREKKERFSLILESASTNQTSMYLCASSGTGDTDTQYFGPGTRLTVL.